Each of the 15 T cell receptor beta chains below was sequenced from the same sample in a study of blood T cell repertoires in COVID-19. Data came from immunoSEQ multiplex PCR; TCRdb stores just in-frame clones and leaves some out. In the table there are 200,000 to 300,000 clones, 75% to 95% of which are singletons. The material sequenced was peripheral blood. Every receptor here comes from a young adult with COVID-19, enrolled during active disease.

V is TRBV27 and J is TRBJ2-2; 11 positions agree with TRBD2. Losses at the gene ends were 1 base for V and 5 bases for J; bases not matched to a gene: 0. This CDR3 has 15 residues. Looked up from germline, CDR1 is MNHEY and CDR2 is SMNVEV (reference sequence). Here the CDR3 DNA reads TGTGCCAGCAGTTTATGGACTAGCGGGACCGGGGAGCTGTTTTTT. Residues: CASSLWTSGTGELFF.

V usage is TRBV6-2 or TRBV6-3 and J usage is TRBJ2-7; 7 bases line up with TRBD2. J was trimmed by 4 bases and V by 6 bases; bases with no gene match: 12. CDR3 size: 15 residues. Germline V gene sequence: CDR1 MNHEY, CDR2 SVGEGT. CDR3 DNA sequence: TGTGCCAGCAGCGATCTTGCGGGAGAGGGATACGAGCAGTACTTC. Translation gives CASSDLAGEGYEQYF.

The CDR3 sequence is CATSARTGEDNYGYTF. CDR3 bases: TGTGCCACCAGTGCCCGGACAGGGGAGGATAACTATGGCTACACCTTC. The rearrangement joins TRBV24-1 to TRBJ1-2; 9 bases map to TRBD1. Germline V gene sequence: CDR1 KGHDR, CDR2 SFDVKD. This CDR3 region has 16 residues. After removal of 5 bases from V and 1 base from J, the junction contained 7 bases not matched to a gene.

This chain joins TRBV10-1 and TRBJ1-5, with 7 bases lining up with TRBD1. The CDR3 length is 14 residues. Per germline, CDR1 WNHNN and CDR2 SYGVQD (reference sequence). Germline trimming cut 0 bases from V and 7 bases from J; bases unmatched to any gene: 3. The CDR3 region has the DNA TGCGCCAGCAGTGAGTCGAAGGGGGCGCAGCCCCAGCATTTT. This gives the protein CASSESKGAQPQHF.

The chain has TRBV28 and TRBJ1-5; perhaps TRBD1 as D (5 bases). Germline lookup yields CDR1 MDHEN and CDR2 SYDVKM. V was pared by 2 bases and J by 6 bases, with 11 bases between. The CDR3 runs to 14 residues. The CDR3 loop reads CASSLPQGSQPQHF. The CDR3 DNA reads as TGTGCCAGCAGTTTACCGCAGGGAAGTCAGCCCCAGCATTTT.

This clone has just one count. The J gene is TRBJ1-2, the V gene TRBV28; 9 nucleotides agree with TRBD1. CDR1 MDHEN and CDR2 SYDVKM come from the germline V gene. J was trimmed by 6 bases and V by 5 bases; bases with no gene match: 4. The CDR3 is 13 residues long. CDR3 in DNA: TGTGCCAGCAGTATACAGGGGGCGGATGGCTACACCTTC. It specifies CASSIQGADGYTF.

The chain combines TRBV24-1 with TRBJ2-6; D may be TRBD1 (5 bases). V was shortened by 4 bases and J by 1 base, with 16 bases between the two germline ends. The CDR3 length is 18 residues. From germline, CDR1 is KGHDR and CDR2 SFDVKD. CDR3 coding DNA: TGTGCCACCAGTGAGAAGACAGTCCGGCAGTCTGGGGCCAACGTCCTGACTTTC. This encodes CATSEKTVRQSGANVLTF.

The chain carries TRBV10-3 and TRBJ1-5; 7 bases line up with TRBD1. The CDR3 has 16 amino acids. The V gene end was trimmed by 6 bases and the J gene end by 3 bases; junction bases not matched to a gene: 11. Per the germline V gene, CDR1 is ENHRY and CDR2 is SYGVKD. The CDR3 region is CAIREGLGQLNQPQHF. Here the CDR3 DNA reads TGTGCCATCAGGGAAGGGCTGGGACAGCTCAATCAGCCCCAGCATTTT.

The chain employs TRBV4-1 and TRBJ2-3, with 12 bases aligning to TRBD2. V gave up 1 base and J gave up 6 bases; unmatched junction bases: 2. Germline CDR1 and CDR2: MGHRA and YSYEKL. The CDR3 length is 15 residues. CDR3 protein: CASSQVLAGGDTQYF. In DNA, the CDR3 is TGCGCCAGCAGCCAAGTACTAGCGGGAGGTGATACGCAGTATTTT.

The chain recombines TRBV13 with TRBJ1-6; D is undetermined. V gave up 0 bases and J gave up 14 bases, with 8 bases separating them. Germline V gene data show CDR1 as PRHDT and CDR2 as FYEKMQ (reference sequence). This CDR3 has 12 amino acids. In nucleotides, the CDR3 is TGTGCCAGCAGCTTAGGAACGGGGTCCCTCCACTTT. It is translated as CASSLGTGSLHF. Full variable domain (outside the CDR3, taken from reference TRBV13 and TRBJ1-6): AAGVIQSPRHLIKEKRETATLKCYPIPRHDTVYWYQQGPGQDPQFLISFYEKMQSDKGSIPDRFSAQQFSDYHSELNMSSLELGDSALYFCASSLGTGSLHFGNGTRLTVT.

The chain recombines TRBV7-9 with TRBJ2-5; a weak D match, TRBD2 (7 bases). V was shortened by 5 bases and J by 2 bases, with 18 bases between the two germline ends. This CDR3 is 16 amino acids long. The germline V gene has CDR1 SEHNR and CDR2 FQNEAQ (reference sequence). Here the CDR3 reads CASSQQGGSQQETQYF. The CDR3 DNA is TGTGCCAGCAGCCAACAGGGAGGGTCGCAGCAAGAGACCCAGTACTTC.

This chain uses TRBV7-9 with TRBJ2-1; TRBD1 is a possible D gene (5 bases). Germline lookup yields CDR1 SEHNR and CDR2 FQNEAQ (reference sequence). V dropped 8 bases and J dropped 7 bases, with 12 bases sitting between them. The CDR3 covers 12 residues. The CDR3 loop is CASEGVRNEQFF. The CDR3 DNA is TGTGCCAGCGAAGGGGTAAGAAATGAGCAGTTCTTC. Full variable domain (rest looked up from reference TRBV7-9 and TRBJ2-1): DTGVSQNPRHKITKRGQNVTFRCDPISEHNRLYWYRQTLGQGPEFLTYFQNEAQLEKSRLLSDRFSAERPKGSFSTLEIQRTEQGDSAMYLCASEGVRNEQFFGPGTRLTVL.

This sequence joins TRBV11-3 and TRBJ2-3; TRBD2 agrees at 8 bases. Looked up from germline, CDR1 is SGHNT and CDR2 is YENEEA. V dropped 4 bases and J dropped 2; count of bases not matched to a gene: 2. The CDR3 loop spans 14 amino acids. The CDR3 is CASSSGLATDTQYF. The CDR3 nucleotides are TGTGCCAGCAGCTCTGGACTAGCCACAGATACGCAGTATTTT.

The chain has TRBV19 and TRBJ1-1, with 10 bases fitting TRBD1. Germline trimming cut 10 bases from V and 3 bases from J; bases unmatched to any gene: 17. Germline V gene lookup returns CDR1 LNHDA and CDR2 SQIVND (reference sequence). The CDR3 has 17 amino acids. The CDR3 nucleotides read TGTGCCACCAGACTCCCGGGACAGGGGACGGTGGACACTGAAGCTTTCTTT. Translation: CATRLPGQGTVDTEAFF.

This sequence joins TRBV9 and TRBJ1-5, with 9 bases aligning to TRBD1. Germline values: CDR1 SGDLS, CDR2 YYNGEE. V trimming: 2 bases; J trimming: 4 bases; junction bases outside the gene matches: 4. The CDR3 sequence is 15 residues long. The CDR3 protein is CASSVSGQGNQPQHF. In DNA form, the CDR3 reads TGTGCCAGCAGCGTTTCGGGACAGGGTAATCAGCCCCAGCATTTT.